This TCR beta chain comes out of a study of CD8 T cells in Susac syndrome. The CDR3 has 15 residues. In germline, CDR1 is MNHEY, CDR2 SMNVEV (reference sequence). Deletions cut 5 bases from V and 0 bases from J, with 8 bases between. It was with random hexamers that about 0.45 to 1 ug RNA was reverse transcribed. Each CDR3 protein gets one entry after TCRdb re-called the immunoSEQ multiplex PCR reads with MiXCR. The sample includes 150,000 to 200,000 distinct CDR3 sequences, about 95% of them seen just once. TCR beta from blood CD8+ and CD4+ T cells was sequenced. This TCR came from a human donor with multiple sclerosis. V is TRBV27 and J is TRBJ2-6; D not certain. The sequenced material came from CD4+ T cells from PBMCs. The CDR3, as DNA: TGTGCCAGCAGTGGCACCTCCTCTGGGGCCAACGTCCTGACTTTC. Translation: CASSGTSSGANVLTF.